Following are 22 T cell receptor beta chains from one sample sequenced in a study of blood T cell repertoires in COVID-19. TCRdb's table, derived via immunoSEQ multiplex PCR, lists solely in-frame clones and lacks some. The data show about 120,000 clones, 80% to 90% seen once. The material sequenced was peripheral blood. The receptors were gathered from a woman between 50 and 59 years old with acute or convalescent COVID-19.

This clone was picked up a small number of times. The genes are TRBV30 and TRBJ1-4; 7 bases fit TRBD1. V was pared by 0 bases and J by 4 bases, with 5 bases of the junction left unmatched. The CDR3 has 15 residues. Germline CDR1 and CDR2: GTSNPN and SVGIG (reference sequence). CDR3 bases: TGTGCCTGGAGTGTACGGGACAGCCTTAATGAAAAACTGTTTTTT. Translating gives CAWSVRDSLNEKLFF.

The rearrangement links TRBV9 to TRBJ2-5; 8 nucleotides align to TRBD2. This CDR3 comprises 15 residues. Germline values: CDR1 SGDLS, CDR2 YYNGEE. V trimming: 2 bases; J trimming: 2 bases; junction bases outside the gene matches: 5. CDR3 amino acids: CASSVTSGRQETQYF. The CDR3 DNA reads as TGTGCCAGCAGCGTCACTAGCGGCCGACAAGAGACCCAGTACTTC.

This clone was seen only once. This chain uses TRBV24-1 with TRBJ1-5; D might be TRBD1 (5 bases). The CDR3 is made up of 12 amino acids. Trimming shortened V by 9 bases and J by 3 bases, and 8 bases separated the two germline ends. Germline assignment: CDR1 KGHDR and CDR2 SFDVKD. CDR3 DNA sequence: TGTGCCACCCAGGGCTCCAATCAGCCCCAGCATTTT. This codes for CATQGSNQPQHF.

This chain uses TRBV18 with TRBJ1-5, with D unclear. The V and J ends lost 3 bases and 0 bases respectively, with 3 bases between them. Germline loops: CDR1 KGHSH, CDR2 LQKENI. The CDR3 is 13 amino acids. The CDR3: CASSPRSNQPQHF. Written as DNA, the CDR3 is TGTGCCAGCTCACCTCGTAGCAATCAGCCCCAGCATTTT.

The chain uses TRBV5-1 and TRBJ2-2; D possibly corresponds to TRBD2 (5 bases). CDR1 is SGHRS, CDR2 YFSETQ, per germline. This CDR3 is 15 amino acids long. V was clipped by 2 bases and J by 2 bases, with 10 bases between them. DNA for the CDR3: TGCGCCAGCAGCTTTGCGGGTGTCAACACCGGGGAGCTGTTTTTT. As protein: CASSFAGVNTGELFF.

The chain uses TRBV10-3 and TRBJ1-5, with D possibly being TRBD1 (6 bases). The CDR3 loop spans 13 amino acids. Trimming took 4 bases from V and 7 from J, leaving 11 bases between them. The V gene's germline CDR1 is ENHRY and CDR2 SYGVKD. The chain's CDR3 is CAISVNREQPQHF. In nucleotides, the CDR3 is TGTGCCATCAGTGTAAACAGGGAACAGCCCCAGCATTTT.

The rearrangement uses TRBV4-1 and TRBJ1-6; no clear D gene. Germline CDR1 MGHRA, CDR2 YSYEKL. V lost 5 bases and J 7 bases, leaving 15 bases between the germline ends. This CDR3 is 15 amino acids long. In DNA form, the CDR3 reads TGCGCCAGCAGCACCTTGGGAGGGAACAATTCACCCCTCCACTTT. It encodes CASSTLGGNNSPLHF.

The chain combines TRBV29-1 with TRBJ2-1; 9 nucleotides match TRBD2. Germline trimming cut 4 bases from V and 7 bases from J; bases unmatched to any gene: 5. Germline CDR1 reads SQVTM; CDR2 reads ANQGSEA. The CDR3 has 13 residues. The CDR3 region is CSVVAGGPNEQFF. The CDR3 DNA is TGCAGCGTTGTTGCGGGAGGGCCAAATGAGCAGTTCTTC.

The V gene is TRBV6-1, the J gene TRBJ1-1; no definite D call. Germline CDR1 and CDR2: MNHNS and SASEGT. This CDR3 contains 14 residues. V was pared by 0 bases and J by 1 base, with 6 bases between. The CDR3 DNA is TGTGCCAGCAGTGAAGCACAGAAGAACACTGAAGCTTTCTTT. Translated, it gives CASSEAQKNTEAFF.

The chain recombines TRBV7-3 with TRBJ2-3, with D possibly TRBD2 on 6 matching bases. The length of the CDR3 is 14 residues. The V and J ends lost 5 bases and 1 base respectively, with 10 bases between them. The germline V gene has CDR1 SGHTA and CDR2 FQGTGA. The CDR3 spells CASSLWGGTDTQYF. As DNA, the CDR3 is TGTGCCAGCAGCCTCTGGGGGGGCACAGATACGCAGTATTTT. Full variable domain (remainder filled in from reference TRBV7-3 and TRBJ2-3): GAGVSQTPSNKVTEKGKYVELRCDPISGHTALYWYRQSLGQGPEFLIYFQGTGAADDSGLPNDRFFAVRPEGSVSTLKIQRTERGDSAVYLCASSLWGGTDTQYFGPGTRLTVL.

V gene TRBV29-1 combines with J gene TRBJ2-5; 9 bases map to TRBD1. V lost 4 bases, J lost 2 bases, and 8 bases stayed unmatched. Germline V gives CDR1 SQVTM, CDR2 ANQGSEA. CDR3 length equals 15 residues. The CDR3 DNA sequence: TGCAGCGTTGGCGGGACCGACAGGGGGCAAGAGACCCAGTACTTC. This encodes CSVGGTDRGQETQYF.

CDR3 nucleotide sequence: TGTGCCAGCAGCCAAGGACAGGATAATTCACCCCTCCACTTT. Encoded protein: CASSQGQDNSPLHF. The V gene is TRBV3-1 (or the pseudogene TRBV3-2), the J gene TRBJ1-6; D possibly corresponds to TRBD1 (6 bases). V lost 1 base, J lost 5 bases, and 6 bases lay in between. CDR3 size: 14 residues. The germline V gene encodes CDR1 LGHDT and CDR2 YNNKEL (reference sequence).

The chain couples TRBV25-1 to TRBJ1-5, with D possibly being TRBD1 (5 bases). This CDR3 has 16 amino acids. V was cut by 3 bases and J by 0 bases, with 12 bases left in between. CDR1 MGHDK and CDR2 SYGVNS come from the germline V gene. CDR3 loop: CASSDSWTHSNQPQHF. The CDR3 DNA sequence: TGTGCCAGCAGTGATTCCTGGACACATAGCAATCAGCCCCAGCATTTT.

The chain employs TRBV7-9 and TRBJ2-1; D is unresolved. This CDR3 region has 12 residues. Per germline, CDR1 SEHNR and CDR2 FQNEAQ (reference sequence). V was trimmed by 4 bases and J by 2 bases, leaving 3 bases between them. CDR3 coding DNA: TGTGCCAGCAGCTCCACCTACAATGAGCAGTTCTTC. Protein product: CASSSTYNEQFF.

This chain links TRBV13 with TRBJ2-1, with unresolved D. The V and J ends lost 2 bases and 4 bases respectively, with 18 bases between them. Germline V gene data show CDR1 as PRHDT and CDR2 as FYEKMQ (reference sequence). The CDR3 consists of 17 residues. The CDR3 sequence is CASSLLSANQYYNEQFF. The CDR3 region has the DNA TGTGCCAGCAGCTTACTCAGCGCGAACCAATATTACAATGAGCAGTTCTTC.

This sequence joins TRBV7-3 and TRBJ2-7; D not resolved. This CDR3 comprises 15 residues. The germline CDR1 and CDR2 sequences are SGHTA and FQGTGA. V lost 0 bases, J lost 0 bases, and 9 bases lay in between. Here the CDR3 DNA reads TGTGCCAGCAGCTTAACTTTACAAACCTCCTACGAGCAGTACTTC. It is translated as CASSLTLQTSYEQYF.

The chain employs TRBV27 and TRBJ2-7, with D hard to call. This CDR3 contains 14 residues. Trimming pared 0 bases from V and 4 bases from J, leaving 10 bases between. CDR1 and CDR2 (germline): MNHEY, SMNVEV (reference sequence). CDR3 in DNA: TGTGCCAGCAGTTTATCGTCCGGTATTTACGAGCAGTACTTC. Encoded protein: CASSLSSGIYEQYF.

This clone was seen only a few times. V and J are TRBV5-6 and TRBJ2-7; 9 bases map to TRBD2. Germline V lookup: CDR1 SGHDT, CDR2 YYEEEE. This CDR3 region has 16 residues. The J segment lost 4 bases and the V segment lost 1 base, leaving 9 bases of the junction unmatched. CDR3 region: CASSLRLLAGTYEQYF. DNA of the CDR3: TGTGCCAGCAGCTTGAGGTTACTAGCGGGTACATACGAGCAGTACTTC.

This sequence joins TRBV6-5 and TRBJ1-1; D possibly corresponds to TRBD1 (6 bases). V lost 8 bases to trimming and J lost 0 bases, with 10 bases between them. The CDR3 is made up of 13 amino acids. The germline CDR1 and CDR2 sequences are MNHEY and SVGAGI. DNA of the CDR3: TGTGCCAGCCGGGGACATTTGAACACTGAAGCTTTCTTT. Encoded protein: CASRGHLNTEAFF.

The chain links TRBV19 to TRBJ1-1, with 7 nucleotides matching TRBD1. Trimming took 6 bases from V and 0 from J; bases not matched to a gene: 10. The CDR3 covers 16 residues. Germline CDR1 reads LNHDA; CDR2 reads SQIVND (reference sequence). For the CDR3, the DNA is TGTGCCAGTAGGCCGGGACAGCCATACCTGAACACTGAAGCTTTCTTT. Translated: CASRPGQPYLNTEAFF.

The chain employs TRBV15 and TRBJ2-3; D gene ambiguous. Between the trimmed V and J ends, which lost 5 bases and 4 bases, there was a span of 13 bases. The CDR3 is made up of 14 amino acids. Germline CDR1 LNHNV, CDR2 YYDKDF (reference sequence). CDR3 in amino acids: CATSRVGWADTQYF. CDR3 nucleotides: TGTGCCACCAGCCGGGTCGGGTGGGCAGATACGCAGTATTTT.

This chain connects TRBV18 to TRBJ2-2, with TRBD2 matching 8 bases. Per the germline V gene, CDR1 is KGHSH and CDR2 is LQKENI. The J segment lost 1 base and the V segment lost 5 bases, leaving 3 bases of the junction unmatched. The CDR3 is 15 residues long. The CDR3 loop is CASSTGGRNTGELFF. The CDR3 DNA follows: TGTGCCAGCTCAACGGGAGGGCGGAACACCGGGGAGCTGTTTTTT. The complete variable domain, with remaining parts taken from reference TRBV18 and TRBJ2-2, reads NAGVMQNPRHLVRRRGQEARLRCSPMKGHSHVYWYRQLPEEGLKFMVYLQKENIIDESGMPKERFSAEFPKEGPSILRIQQVVRGDSAAYFCASSTGGRNTGELFFGEGSRLTVL.